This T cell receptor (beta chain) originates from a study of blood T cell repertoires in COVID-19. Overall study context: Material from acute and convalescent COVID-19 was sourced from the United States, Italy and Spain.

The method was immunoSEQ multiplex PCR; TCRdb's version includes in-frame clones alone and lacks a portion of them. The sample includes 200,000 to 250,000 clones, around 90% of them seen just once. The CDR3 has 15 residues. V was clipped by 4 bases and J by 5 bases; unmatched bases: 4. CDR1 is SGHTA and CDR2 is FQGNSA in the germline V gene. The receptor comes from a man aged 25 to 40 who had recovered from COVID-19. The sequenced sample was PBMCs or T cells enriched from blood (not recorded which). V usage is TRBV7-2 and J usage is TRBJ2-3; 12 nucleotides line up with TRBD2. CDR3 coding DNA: TGTGCCAGCAGCTCGACTAGCGGGAGAGGAGATACGCAGTATTTT. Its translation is CASSSTSGRGDTQYF.